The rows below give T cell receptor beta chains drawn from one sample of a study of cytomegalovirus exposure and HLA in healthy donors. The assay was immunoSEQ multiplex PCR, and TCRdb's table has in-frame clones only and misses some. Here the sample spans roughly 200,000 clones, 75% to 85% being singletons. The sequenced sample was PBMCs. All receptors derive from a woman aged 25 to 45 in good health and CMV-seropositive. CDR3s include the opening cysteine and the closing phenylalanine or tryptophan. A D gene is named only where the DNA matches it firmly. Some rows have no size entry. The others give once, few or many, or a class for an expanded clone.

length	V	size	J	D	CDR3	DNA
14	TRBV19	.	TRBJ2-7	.	CASSPRVRGYEQYF	TGTGCCAGTAGTCCGCGGGTCCGAGGGTACGAGCAGTACTTC
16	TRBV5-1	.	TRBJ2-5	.	CASSPEPETAQETQYF	TGCGCCAGCAGCCCCGAACCCGAGACAGCTCAAGAGACCCAGTACTTC
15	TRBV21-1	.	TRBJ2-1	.	CASSKEGGSYNEQFF	TGTGCCAGCAGCAAAGAAGGGGGCTCTTACAATGAGCAGTTCTTC
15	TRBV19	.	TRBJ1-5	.	CASKLRGYSNQPQHF	TGTGCCAGTAAATTAAGGGGATATAGCAATCAGCCCCAGCATTTT
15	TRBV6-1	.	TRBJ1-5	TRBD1	CASSEANRGGQPQHF	TGTGCCAGCAGTGAAGCGAACAGGGGCGGTCAGCCCCAGCATTTT
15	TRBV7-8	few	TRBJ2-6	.	CASSLGSSGANVLTF	TGTGCCAGCAGCTTAGGCAGCTCTGGGGCCAACGTCCTGACTTTC
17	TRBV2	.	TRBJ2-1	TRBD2	CASVPGTSGSLGGEQFF	TGTGCCAGTGTACCCGGGACTAGCGGGAGTTTGGGTGGTGAGCAGTTCTTC
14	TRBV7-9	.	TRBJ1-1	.	CASSLTSGSGEAFF	TGTGCCAGCAGCTTAACCTCAGGGTCGGGTGAAGCTTTCTTT
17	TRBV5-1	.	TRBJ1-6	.	CASSLSVQGQDNSPLHF	TGCGCCAGTTCCCTATCGGTACAGGGCCAAGATAATTCACCCCTCCACTTT
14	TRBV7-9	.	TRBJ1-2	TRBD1	CASSFTGGGFGYTF	TGTGCCAGCAGCTTCACAGGGGGCGGTTTTGGCTACACCTTC
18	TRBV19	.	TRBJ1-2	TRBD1	CASSILVSRGTPYYGYTF	TGTGCCAGTAGTATCTTGGTGTCCAGGGGGACTCCCTACTATGGCTACACCTTC
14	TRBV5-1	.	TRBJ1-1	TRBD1	CASSWDSRNTEAFF	TGCGCCAGCAGCTGGGACAGTCGAAACACTGAAGCTTTCTTT